These T cell receptor beta chains were read from a single sample in a study of blood T cell repertoires in COVID-19. Libraries were prepared by immunoSEQ multiplex PCR; TCRdb keeps only in-frame clonotypes and omits some of them. The sample yields more than 95,000 clones, 70% to 90% seen once. Sequenced: peripheral blood. The source of these receptors is an older woman in a cohort sampled during active or convalescent COVID-19. Each CDR3 is given with its conserved first and last residue. The D gene is left open where the match is weak. Size values are once, few and many counts, or a class for expanded clones, and some rows have none.

length	V	D	size	J	CDR3	DNA
15	TRBV24-1	.	.	TRBJ2-5	CATSDPTQYQETQYF	TGTGCCACCAGTGACCCCACACAGTACCAAGAGACCCAGTACTTC
14	TRBV10-1	TRBD1	.	TRBJ1-2	CASSERRTGGGYTF	TGCGCCAGCAGTGAGCGTCGGACAGGGGGCGGCTACACCTTC
17	TRBV5-1	TRBD1	.	TRBJ2-3	CASTNSRTGSSTDTQYF	TGCGCCAGCACCAATTCCCGGACAGGGTCTAGCACAGATACGCAGTATTTT
16	TRBV6-1	TRBD2	.	TRBJ2-1	CASSASSGVSYNEQFF	TGTGCCAGCAGTGCCTCTAGCGGGGTATCATACAATGAGCAGTTCTTC
15	TRBV12-5	TRBD1	.	TRBJ2-5	CASGLGEGGDETQYF	TGTGCTAGTGGTTTGGGGGAAGGGGGCGACGAGACCCAGTACTTC
13	TRBV12-3/TRBV12-4	.	.	TRBJ1-2	CASTEGLRESYTF	TGTGCCAGCACCGAGGGACTTAGGGAGAGCTACACCTTC
16	TRBV27	TRBD2	few	TRBJ2-1	CASLRTSGTSYNEQFF	TGTGCCAGCCTTAGGACTAGCGGAACCTCCTACAATGAGCAGTTCTTC
16	TRBV4-2	TRBD2	.	TRBJ2-7	CASSQGGLAGVYEQYF	TGTGCCAGCAGCCAAGGAGGACTAGCGGGAGTATACGAGCAGTACTTC
15	TRBV28	TRBD2	.	TRBJ2-2	CASMGLAANTGELFF	TGTGCCAGCATGGGGCTAGCGGCGAACACCGGGGAGCTGTTTTTT
15	TRBV4-1	TRBD1	.	TRBJ2-5	CASSRGGQGRETQYF	TGCGCCAGCAGCCGAGGGGGCCAAGGGCGGGAGACCCAGTACTTC
15	TRBV4-1	TRBD2	.	TRBJ2-2	CASSQEAGEGGELFF	TGCGCCAGCAGCCAAGAAGCGGGAGAGGGCGGGGAGCTGTTTTTT
16	TRBV10-3	TRBD2	.	TRBJ2-1	CAISESSSGRVDEQFF	TGTGCCATCAGTGAGTCTTCTAGCGGGAGGGTGGATGAGCAGTTCTTC
16	TRBV30	.	once	TRBJ2-1	CAWSQGLDRELRKQFF	TGTGCCTGGAGTCAAGGTCTGGACAGAGAACTTCGTAAGCAGTTCTTC
16	TRBV18	TRBD1	once	TRBJ2-2	CASSPKRDRSTGELFF	TGTGCCAGCTCACCTAAAAGGGACAGGAGTACCGGGGAGCTGTTTTTT
18	TRBV28	TRBD1	once	TRBJ1-4	CASSSPGQGPTGLRKLFF	TGTGCCAGCAGTTCGCCGGGACAGGGGCCAACAGGGCTACGAAAACTGTTTTTT
16	TRBV7-2	TRBD2	few	TRBJ2-1	CASSLVRLAGTNEQFF	TGTGCCAGCAGCTTAGTCAGGCTAGCGGGGACCAATGAGCAGTTCTTC
15	TRBV5-1	.	.	TRBJ1-5	CASSLTGEGNQPQHF	TGCGCCAGCAGCTTGACAGGCGAAGGCAATCAGCCCCAGCATTTT
14	TRBV5-4	.	.	TRBJ1-1	CASSFGGIDTEAFF	TGTGCCAGCAGCTTTGGGGGGATAGACACTGAAGCTTTCTTT
15	TRBV24-1	.	.	TRBJ1-2	CATSDEGGRDYGYTF	TGTGCCACCAGTGATGAAGGGGGTCGGGACTATGGCTACACCTTC
16	TRBV6-5	TRBD2	few	TRBJ2-1	CASSYSTSGAYNEQFF	TGTGCCAGCAGTTACTCCACTAGCGGGGCGTACAATGAGCAGTTCTTC
15	TRBV29-1	.	.	TRBJ1-2	CSAYLRQDNLYGYTF	TGCAGCGCCTACCTGAGACAGGACAACCTCTATGGCTACACCTTC
13	TRBV6-5	TRBD1	.	TRBJ1-4	CASSTTGEEKLFF	TGTGCCAGCAGTACCACAGGGGAGGAAAAACTGTTTTTT
14	TRBV11-2	.	.	TRBJ2-2	CASSSTTGSGELFF	TGTGCCAGCAGCTCGACTACAGGGTCCGGGGAGCTGTTTTTT
15	TRBV28	.	.	TRBJ2-5	CASSPQGRRQETQYF	TGTGCCAGCAGCCCCCAAGGGAGGAGACAAGAGACCCAGTACTTC
15	TRBV13	TRBD1	.	TRBJ1-4	CASSLTGRGQEKLFF	TGTGCCAGCAGCCTAACGGGCAGGGGGCAGGAAAAACTGTTTTTT
14	TRBV6-5	TRBD2	.	TRBJ2-7	CASGLTSVVGEQYF	TGTGCCAGTGGACTGACTAGCGTGGTGGGCGAGCAGTACTTC
15	TRBV5-1	.	.	TRBJ2-2	CASSLPGGATGELFF	TGCGCCAGCAGCTTACCCGGCGGGGCCACCGGGGAGCTGTTTTTT
16	TRBV29-1	.	.	TRBJ2-6	CSVSWSGYGGANVLTF	TGCAGCGTTAGCTGGTCAGGTTATGGAGGGGCCAACGTCCTGACTTTC
16	TRBV9	.	.	TRBJ2-2	CASSVGGGADTGELFF	TGTGCCAGCAGCGTAGGAGGGGGGGCCGACACCGGGGAGCTGTTTTTT
13	TRBV10-3	.	.	TRBJ2-5	CAISVQSQETQYF	TGTGCCATCAGTGTACAGTCACAAGAGACCCAGTACTTC
17	TRBV5-1	TRBD1	.	TRBJ2-2	CASSPGTGAANTGELFF	TGCGCCAGCAGCCCGGGGACAGGGGCCGCGAACACCGGGGAGCTGTTTTTT
18	TRBV7-9	TRBD1	.	TRBJ1-4	CASSSRGQGVAGGEKLFF	TGTGCCAGCAGCTCACGGGGACAGGGGGTGGCCGGGGGCGAAAAACTGTTTTTT
10	TRBV6-5	.	.	TRBJ2-3	CASKGDTQYF	TGTGCCAGCAAGGGGGATACGCAGTATTTT
13	TRBV10-1	.	once	TRBJ1-1	CASSPDSNTEAFF	TGCGCCAGCAGTCCAGACTCCAACACTGAAGCTTTCTTT
16	TRBV18	TRBD1	.	TRBJ2-3	CASSPGRGLTWDTQYF	TGTGCCAGCTCCCCGGGCAGGGGGTTAACGTGGGATACGCAGTATTTT
12	TRBV19	.	.	TRBJ2-7	CASSSTNYEQYF	TGTGCCAGTAGTAGCACAAACTACGAGCAGTACTTC
16	TRBV5-4	TRBD2	.	TRBJ2-3	CASSSPLAGSTDTQYF	TGTGCCAGCAGCTCCCCCCTAGCGGGAAGCACAGATACGCAGTATTTT